The 6 T cell receptor beta chains below all came from one sample that was sequenced in a study of spatial heterogeneity in lung cancer. Study results and limitations: Expanded alpha and beta TCR counts within tumors tracked tumor mutation counts.

What these receptors recognize is not known. TCRdb redid the calling of the 5' RACE reads with MiXCR, one entry per CDR3 protein. This sample has approximately 11,000 distinct CDR3 sequences, with approximately 7.5% found just once. The time point: sample taken at primary tumor resection. The specimen was lung tumor tissue, collected at surgery. These receptors were collected from a female donor with early-stage non-small cell lung cancer.

Only a few counts were recorded for this clonotype. The library was designed around alpha chains, so this beta chain is a stray read whose abundance carries little weight. This sequence joins TRBV6-1 and TRBJ1-1, with 7 nucleotides matching TRBD1. CDR1 is MNHNS and CDR2 is SASEGT in the germline V gene. This CDR3 region has 15 residues. With V trimmed by 5 bases and J by 1 base, 7 bases remained unmatched. DNA of the CDR3: TGTGCCAGCAGTCCCCGCGGGACAGCGAACACTGAAGCTTTCTTT. This codes for CASSPRGTANTEAFF.

This clonotype is deemed medium-sized (0.01 to 0.1%). This beta chain is an off-target read within a library intended for alpha chains, so its frequency means little. The chain joins TRBV24-1 to TRBJ2-3; 7 bases are a match to TRBD1. The V gene's germline CDR1 is KGHDR and CDR2 SFDVKD. J was trimmed by 2 bases and V by 3 bases; bases with no gene match: 13. The CDR3 extends over 18 amino acids. The CDR3 DNA follows: TGTGCCACCAGTGATCCTCCTCCTACAGGGGCTACCACAGATACGCAGTATTTT. Residues: CATSDPPPTGATTDTQYF.

This clonotype was counted many times. This beta chain is a stray sequence in a library constructed for alpha chains; its clone size is not meaningful. CDR3 sequence reads: CAWTGFGGRGADDTEAFF. The CDR3 bases are TGTGCCTGGACTGGCTTCGGGGGTAGAGGAGCCGACGACACTGAAGCTTTCTTT. The J gene is TRBJ1-1, the V gene TRBV30; tentative D call: TRBD1 (5 bases). CDR1 and CDR2 (germline): GTSNPN, SVGIG (reference sequence). V lost 4 bases and J lost 3, with 27 bases in between. This CDR3 contains 18 residues.

A word on this clonotype: A single base separates this from a much larger clone, so it may be a read error. For a library built for alpha chains, this beta chain is a stray read; little rests on its size. The J gene is TRBJ2-1, the V gene TRBV28, with a tentative D call TRBD1 (6 bases). The germline CDR1 and CDR2 sequences are MDHEN and SYDVKM. Trimming stripped 5 bases from V and 6 bases from J, with 8 bases between. CDR3 length equals 12 residues. CDR3 region: CASSQQGNEQFF. In nucleotides, the CDR3 is TGTGCCAGCAGTCAACAGGGCAATGAGCAGTTCTTC.

Points on this clonotype: This beta chain came through as a stray read in a library set up for alpha chains, and its size says little. The genes are TRBV28 and TRBJ2-3; D is unclear. The CDR3 runs 12 residues. Trimming shortened V by 4 bases and J by 4 bases, and 6 bases separated the two germline ends. In germline, CDR1 is MDHEN, CDR2 SYDVKM. The DNA of the CDR3 is TGTGCCAGCAGTTCCAGTCCAGATACGCAGTATTTT. Translated: CASSSSPDTQYF.

By share of the sample, this clonotype is medium-sized (0.01 to 0.1%). Because this beta chain is a stray read in a library intended to capture alpha chains, its abundance should not be given much weight. The chain employs TRBV10-2 and TRBJ2-1; D uncertain. The ends were cut back, 4 bases at V and 6 bases at J, with 10 bases in the middle. The CDR3 runs to 13 residues. The germline V gene encodes CDR1 WSHSY and CDR2 SAAADI. CDR3 protein: CASSVDLANEQFF. In nucleotides, the CDR3 is TGCGCCAGCAGTGTTGACCTGGCCAATGAGCAGTTCTTC.